Presented here are 27 T cell receptor beta chains from one specimen sequenced in a study of blood T cell repertoires in COVID-19. The method was immunoSEQ multiplex PCR; TCRdb's version includes in-frame clones alone and lacks a portion of them. The sample lists roughly 200,000 clones, 84% occurring once. The sequenced sample was peripheral blood. Receptors originate from a man aged 50 to 59 with active or convalescent COVID-19.

This clone was observed a handful of times. The chain is built from TRBV12-3 or TRBV12-4 and TRBJ2-1; D gene unclear. The CDR3 length is 13 residues. Trimming pared 5 bases from V and 2 bases from J, leaving 7 bases between. CDR3 in amino acids: CASSPDTYNEQFF. In nucleotides, the CDR3 is TGTGCCAGCAGTCCCGACACCTACAATGAGCAGTTCTTC.

The chain has TRBV5-6 and TRBJ1-5, with TRBD1 as a possible D gene (5 bases). In germline, CDR1 is SGHDT, CDR2 YYEEEE. The V end was cut by 5 bases, the J end by 7 bases, with 13 bases between. This CDR3 spans 13 amino acids. The CDR3 nucleotides are TGTGCCAGCAGTCTGATGGGGCGGCAGCCCCAGCATTTT. This encodes CASSLMGRQPQHF.

This clone came up once. This chain links TRBV5-1 with TRBJ2-3, with a weak D call TRBD1 (5 bases). With 3 bases removed from V and 5 bases from J, the gap between germline ends came to 16 bases. This CDR3 has 15 residues. Germline lookup yields CDR1 SGHRS and CDR2 YFSETQ. The CDR3 coding sequence is TGCGCCAGCAGCTGGGTGGGGCTTTGGAGAGATACGCAGTATTTT. Its translation: CASSWVGLWRDTQYF.

The J gene is TRBJ1-1, the V gene TRBV9; TRBD1 aligns across 7 bases. Germline V gene sequence: CDR1 SGDLS, CDR2 YYNGEE. This CDR3 is built from 18 residues. V was pared by 3 bases and J by 4 bases, with 18 bases of the junction left unmatched. The CDR3 region is CASSGTGRDSPWGTEAFF. The CDR3 region has the DNA TGTGCCAGCAGCGGTACCGGCCGGGACAGCCCTTGGGGCACTGAAGCTTTCTTT. The full variable domain, completed using reference TRBV9 and TRBJ1-1, is DSGVTQTPKHLITATGQRVTLRCSPRSGDLSVYWYQQSLDQGLQFLIQYYNGEERAKGNILERFSAQQFPDLHSELNLSSLELGDSALYFCASSGTGRDSPWGTEAFFGQGTRLTVV.

The chain joins TRBV7-3 to TRBJ1-2; TRBD1 aligns across 7 bases. The ends lost 0 bases at V and 6 bases at J; junction bases unmatched: 4. CDR3 size: 14 residues. Germline values: CDR1 SGHTA, CDR2 FQGTGA. CDR3 nucleotide sequence: TGTGCCAGCAGCTTAACGAGAACAGGGGATGGCTACACCTTC. Translation: CASSLTRTGDGYTF. The full variable domain, in which reference TRBV7-3 and TRBJ1-2 provide the parts outside the CDR3, is GAGVSQTPSNKVTEKGKYVELRCDPISGHTALYWYRQSLGQGPEFLIYFQGTGAADDSGLPNDRFFAVRPEGSVSTLKIQRTERGDSAVYLCASSLTRTGDGYTFGSGTRLTVV.

V usage is TRBV5-6 and J usage is TRBJ1-5; D gene uncertain. The CDR3 is 14 amino acids. Trimming removed 6 bases from V and 1 base from J, with 11 bases in between. The V gene's germline CDR1 is SGHDT and CDR2 YYEEEE. The CDR3 loop reads CASTLGGSNQPQHF. In nucleotides, the CDR3 is TGTGCCAGCACCCTGGGAGGGAGCAATCAGCCCCAGCATTTT.

This clone appeared a few times. The rearrangement uses TRBV19 and TRBJ2-3; D is undetermined. V lost 3 bases and J lost 4, with 11 bases in between. Germline CDR1 reads LNHDA; CDR2 reads SQIVND (reference sequence). There are 14 residues in the CDR3. The CDR3 DNA follows: TGTGCCAGTAGTATTCGCTGGGCAGCAGATACGCAGTATTTT. Translating it yields CASSIRWAADTQYF.

This clone was observed a few times. The CDR3: CATSRGSQTNEKLFF. In nucleotides, the CDR3 is TGTGCCACCAGCAGAGGATCACAGACTAATGAAAAACTGTTTTTT. The chain couples TRBV15 to TRBJ1-4; no firm D call. Per the germline V gene, CDR1 is LNHNV and CDR2 is YYDKDF (reference sequence). Trimming removed 1 base at V and 2 bases at J, with 8 bases between. The CDR3 has 15 amino acids.

DNA of the CDR3: TGTGCCATTGGACAGCAGAATCAGCCCCAGCATTTT. It codes for CAIGQQNQPQHF. V usage is TRBV10-3 and J usage is TRBJ1-5; the D gene is possibly TRBD1 (6 bases). V lost 9 bases to trimming and J lost 4 bases, with 10 bases between them. Per the germline V gene, CDR1 is ENHRY and CDR2 is SYGVKD. CDR3 length: 12 amino acids.

The rearrangement joins TRBV7-6 to TRBJ2-3; 10 nucleotides align to TRBD2. Germline V gene lookup returns CDR1 SGHVS and CDR2 FNYEAQ. J was trimmed by 3 bases and V by 1 base; bases with no gene match: 1. The CDR3 covers 15 residues. The CDR3 is CASSLVSGGTDTQYF. Here the CDR3 DNA reads TGTGCCAGCAGCTTAGTTAGCGGGGGGACAGATACGCAGTATTTT.

The rearrangement uses TRBV19 and TRBJ2-1; D possibly corresponds to TRBD2 (5 bases). The CDR3 length is 14 residues. Germline V gene sequence: CDR1 LNHDA, CDR2 SQIVND (reference sequence). Trimming removed 3 bases from V and 7 bases from J, with 13 bases in between. In DNA, the CDR3 is TGTGCCAGTAGTATCCGGGGTTCGGGGAATGAGCAGTTCTTC. Translation gives CASSIRGSGNEQFF.

The chain joins TRBV28 to TRBJ1-5; 9 bases match TRBD1. V was clipped by 6 bases and J by 6 bases; unmatched bases: 12. The CDR3 spans 16 residues. The V gene's germline CDR1 is MDHEN and CDR2 SYDVKM. In nucleotides, the CDR3 is TGTGCCAGCAGGGAGGGACAGGGTAGTGTCCTTCAGCCCCAGCATTTT. Translated: CASREGQGSVLQPQHF.

CDR3 in DNA: TGTGCCAGCACCTCAGGCGTATTAGGTTCACCCCTCCACTTT. This sequence encodes CASTSGVLGSPLHF. This sequence joins TRBV27 and TRBJ1-6; D gene ambiguous. The CDR3 spans 14 residues. Germline V gene lookup returns CDR1 MNHEY and CDR2 SMNVEV (reference sequence). V lost 7 bases and J 9 bases, leaving 16 bases between the germline ends.

This clone was seen a handful of times. The rearrangement links TRBV5-1 to TRBJ2-7; possible D gene TRBD2, 6 bases. The CDR3 is 14 residues long. Trimming removed 2 bases at V and 1 base at J, with 10 bases between. From germline, CDR1 is SGHRS and CDR2 YFSETQ. The CDR3, as DNA: TGCGCCAGCAGCTTCGCAGGGAGGTCCTACGAGCAGTACTTC. Translation: CASSFAGRSYEQYF.

This chain uses TRBV19 with TRBJ1-6; 10 bases are shared with TRBD1. The CDR3 sequence is 14 residues long. Germline-derived CDR1 and CDR2 are LNHDA and SQIVND (reference sequence). J was trimmed by 8 bases and V by 5 bases; bases with no gene match: 3. CDR3 in DNA: TGTGCCAGTAGTCCAGGACAGGGGGATTCACCCCTCCACTTT. This gives the protein CASSPGQGDSPLHF.

This clone was detected only once. As DNA, the CDR3 is TGTGCCAGCAGCGTCCTTGCCTACAATGAGCAGTTCTTC. Translating it yields CASSVLAYNEQFF. The chain employs TRBV7-8 and TRBJ2-1; D is unresolved. This CDR3 is built from 13 residues. The germline V and J ends were trimmed by 5 bases and 2 bases, with 7 bases remaining between them. Germline CDR1 and CDR2: SGHVS and FQNEAQ.

CDR3 residues: CASSLAAGRAETQYF. The CDR3 DNA is TGTGCCAGCAGCTTGGCCGCAGGGAGGGCGGAGACCCAGTACTTC. The chain couples TRBV5-8 to TRBJ2-5; 7 positions match TRBD2. Germline CDR1 reads SGHTS; CDR2 reads YDEGEE. The CDR3 consists of 15 residues. The trim removed 0 bases at V and 5 bases at J, leaving 7 bases unmatched.

The rearrangement joins TRBV19 to TRBJ1-4; TRBD1 matches 8 bases. The CDR3 extends over 14 amino acids. Germline V gene sequence: CDR1 LNHDA, CDR2 SQIVND (reference sequence). V lost 6 bases, J lost 8 bases, and 8 bases stayed unmatched. The DNA of the CDR3 is TGTGCCAGTAGCACGACAGGGGCTGAAGAAAAACTGTTTTTT. Translated: CASSTTGAEEKLFF.

The rearrangement joins TRBV9 to TRBJ2-1; D may be TRBD2 (5 bases). Germline-derived CDR1 and CDR2 are SGDLS and YYNGEE. V was trimmed by 0 bases and J by 7 bases, leaving 11 bases between them. This CDR3 spans 14 amino acids. The CDR3, as DNA: TGTGCCAGCAGCGTAGGTAGTGTAGCGAATGAGCAGTTCTTC. It is translated as CASSVGSVANEQFF.

J is TRBJ1-5 and V is TRBV30; 7 bases map to TRBD1. V lost 1 base, J lost 1 base, and 4 bases stayed unmatched. The CDR3 extends over 15 amino acids. Germline loops: CDR1 GTSNPN, CDR2 SVGIG (reference sequence). DNA of the CDR3: TGTGCCTGGAGTGGGGTGGACAGGAGCAATCAGCCCCAGCATTTT. Protein: CAWSGVDRSNQPQHF.

This chain links TRBV7-2 with TRBJ2-1; D possibly corresponds to TRBD1 (6 bases). Germline loops: CDR1 SGHTA, CDR2 FQGNSA. With 3 bases removed from V and 6 bases from J, the gap between germline ends came to 15 bases. The CDR3 is made up of 15 amino acids. The CDR3 protein is CASSLDHRAFNEQFF. The CDR3 DNA reads as TGTGCCAGCAGCTTGGATCACAGGGCCTTCAATGAGCAGTTCTTC.

The V and J genes are TRBV28 and TRBJ1-1; a possible D gene is TRBD1 (6 bases). Looked up from germline, CDR1 is MDHEN and CDR2 is SYDVKM. The V gene lost 3 bases and the J gene lost 7 bases, with 12 bases spanning the gap. CDR3 length equals 13 residues. The CDR3 spells CASSLGHGGEAFF. The CDR3 nucleotides read TGTGCCAGCAGTTTGGGACATGGGGGTGAAGCTTTCTTT.

About this clone itself: A read error may be the cause here, since a much bigger clone is one base away. The chain combines TRBV2 with TRBJ1-2, with 7 bases identical to TRBD1. CDR1 SNHLY and CDR2 FYNNEI come from the germline V gene. This CDR3 has 12 residues. V shed 4 bases and J 4 bases; nucleotides not matched to a gene: 0. CDR3 in amino acids: CASSGDSYGYTF. The CDR3 DNA reads as TGTGCCAGCAGTGGGGACAGCTATGGCTACACCTTC.

V usage is TRBV30 and J usage is TRBJ2-7, with unresolved D. The germline V gene has CDR1 GTSNPN and CDR2 SVGIG (reference sequence). With 0 bases removed from V and 3 bases from J, the gap between germline ends came to 9 bases. The CDR3 is 13 residues long. As DNA, the CDR3 is TGTGCCTGGAGTGTTAACACCTTCTACGAGCAGTACTTC. Translating it yields CAWSVNTFYEQYF.

The V and J genes are TRBV3-1 (or the pseudogene TRBV3-2) and TRBJ2-3; 15 bases are a match to TRBD2. Trimming removed 1 base from V and 6 bases from J; junction bases left unmatched: 5. Germline V gene sequence: CDR1 LGHDT, CDR2 YNNKEL (reference sequence). This CDR3 spans 17 amino acids. Here the CDR3 reads CASSQGTSGGAWDTQYF. In DNA, the CDR3 is TGTGCCAGCAGCCAAGGGACTAGCGGGGGGGCATGGGATACGCAGTATTTT.

This clone was detected a few times. The chain is built from TRBV11-3 and TRBJ1-6; D not resolved. V was trimmed by 4 bases and J by 3 bases, leaving 4 bases between them. The CDR3 covers 13 residues. Germline loops: CDR1 SGHNT, CDR2 YENEEA. Here the CDR3 DNA reads TGTGCCAGCAGCTCAAACTATAATTCACCCCTCCACTTT. It translates to CASSSNYNSPLHF. Using reference TRBV11-3 and TRBJ1-6 for the parts outside the CDR3, the full variable domain is EAGVVQSPRYKIIEKKQPVAFWCNPISGHNTLYWYLQNLGQGPELLIRYENEEAVDDSQLPKDRFSAERLKGVDSTLKIQPAELGDSAVYLCASSSNYNSPLHFGNGTRLTVT.

The chain recombines TRBV7-3 with TRBJ2-1, with TRBD1 matching over 11 bases. Per the germline V gene, CDR1 is SGHTA and CDR2 is FQGTGA. After removal of 0 bases from V and 1 base from J, the junction contained 2 bases not matched to a gene. The CDR3 consists of 17 residues. The CDR3 DNA reads TGTGCCAGCAGCTTAACGGGGGACAGGGGGTCCTACAATGAGCAGTTCTTC. It translates to CASSLTGDRGSYNEQFF.